The 31 T cell receptor beta chains below were found in one sample sequenced in a study of sequential checkpoint blockade in melanoma. Regarding treatment: randomized to nivolumab then ipilimumab (arm A) or the reverse (arm B). The repertoire was sequenced with immunoSEQ multiplex PCR; TCRdb's copy has only in-frame clones and lacks some. The sample contains fewer than 45,000 clones, 86% of which appear only once. This material consisted of CD8+ T cells sorted from blood (inferred from file names), taken from a patient given nivolumab and ipilimumab in sequence. These receptors were taken from a human donor with melanoma.

This clone has just one count. The V call is TRBV7-3, the J call TRBJ2-2, with 7 nucleotides matching TRBD2. The germline CDR1 and CDR2 sequences are SGHTA and FQGTGA. Trimming at V came to 7 bases and at J to 7 bases, leaving 3 bases not matched to a gene. The CDR3 contains 12 residues. The CDR3 sequence: CASTPGGGELFF. The CDR3, as DNA: TGTGCCAGCACCCCGGGGGGCGGGGAGCTGTTTTTT.

The chain combines TRBV9 with TRBJ2-3; no firm D call. Trimming removed 0 bases at V and 0 bases at J, with 8 bases between. This CDR3 has 15 residues. Germline CDR1 and CDR2: SGDLS and YYNGEE. In DNA form, the CDR3 reads TGTGCCAGCAGCGTAGGATACTCTAGCACAGATACGCAGTATTTT. This translates into CASSVGYSSTDTQYF. The whole variable domain, filled in from reference TRBV9 and TRBJ2-3, reads DSGVTQTPKHLITATGQRVTLRCSPRSGDLSVYWYQQSLDQGLQFLIQYYNGEERAKGNILERFSAQQFPDLHSELNLSSLELGDSALYFCASSVGYSSTDTQYFGPGTRLTVL.

The chain is built from TRBV6-1 and TRBJ1-2, with D hard to call. V lost 3 bases and J 4 bases, leaving 15 bases between the germline ends. Germline V CDR1 and CDR2: MNHNS, SASEGT. The CDR3 runs to 15 residues. The CDR3 loop is CASSDDPGNAYGYTF. In DNA form, the CDR3 reads TGTGCCAGCAGTGATGACCCGGGGAACGCCTATGGCTACACCTTC.

V and J are TRBV5-1 and TRBJ2-2; possible D gene TRBD2, 6 bases. V shed 4 bases and J shed 7 bases, with 20 bases lying between them. This CDR3 is 16 amino acids long. Germline values: CDR1 SGHRS, CDR2 YFSETQ. CDR3 in DNA: TGCGCCAGCAGCCCACCCTCGGCGGGAAGGGGCGGGGAGCTGTTTTTT. This sequence encodes CASSPPSAGRGGELFF.

The gene calls are TRBV27 and TRBJ1-1; D unresolved. Trimming stripped 6 bases from V and 8 bases from J, with 10 bases between. The CDR3 consists of 11 residues. CDR1 is MNHEY and CDR2 is SMNVEV in the germline V gene (reference sequence). The CDR3 DNA is TGTGCCAGCAGCTACGGAGACGAAGCTTTCTTT. Translation gives CASSYGDEAFF.

This chain uses TRBV6-5 with TRBJ2-1; the D gene is possibly TRBD2 (5 bases). The CDR3 loop spans 13 amino acids. The V gene's germline CDR1 is MNHEY and CDR2 SVGAGI. V was pared by 6 bases and J by 6 bases, with 12 bases between. This CDR3 reads CASRGGQCNEQFF. The CDR3 DNA reads as TGTGCCAGCAGGGGCGGGCAGTGCAATGAGCAGTTCTTC.

The V call is TRBV5-1, the J call TRBJ2-7; TRBD1 agrees at 8 bases. Trimming cost V 4 bases and J 2 bases; bases outside gene matches: 5. The CDR3 consists of 14 residues. Germline V CDR1 and CDR2: SGHRS, YFSETQ. The CDR3 DNA reads as TGCGCCAGCAGCGCGACAGGGGTGCCCTACGAGCAGTACGTC. Encoded protein: CASSATGVPYEQYV.

The chain couples TRBV29-1 to TRBJ2-7; 10 bases match TRBD2. J was trimmed by 4 bases and V by 5 bases; bases with no gene match: 2. CDR3 length equals 12 residues. The germline V gene has CDR1 SQVTM and CDR2 ANQGSEA. CDR3 residues: CSVRTSGYEQYF. CDR3 DNA sequence: TGCAGCGTTCGGACTAGCGGTTACGAGCAGTACTTC.

The genes are TRBV30 and TRBJ1-1, with D possibly matching TRBD1 (6 bases). The CDR3 covers 14 residues. Per germline, CDR1 GTSNPN and CDR2 SVGIG (reference sequence). Trimming removed 1 base at V and 4 bases at J, with 13 bases between. Here the CDR3 reads CAWSAFIQGTEAFF. The DNA for the CDR3 is TGTGCCTGGAGTGCATTTATACAGGGCACTGAAGCTTTCTTT.

This chain links TRBV5-4 with TRBJ2-7, with 7 bases aligning to TRBD1. Germline V gives CDR1 SGHNT, CDR2 YYREEE (reference sequence). This CDR3 is built from 16 residues. V was clipped by 2 bases and J by 0 bases; unmatched bases: 8. The chain's CDR3 is CASSFKQGIRSYEQYF. CDR3 nucleotide sequence: TGTGCCAGCAGCTTTAAACAGGGGATCCGCTCCTACGAGCAGTACTTC.

The chain has TRBV4-1 and TRBJ1-1; D not certain. The CDR3 has 15 amino acids. Between the trimmed V and J ends, which lost 1 base and 0 bases, there was a span of 9 bases. From germline, CDR1 is MGHRA and CDR2 YSYEKL. DNA of the CDR3: TGCGCCAGCAGCCAAGTCGACACCTTGAACACTGAAGCTTTCTTT. Translation: CASSQVDTLNTEAFF.

The chain is built from TRBV28 and TRBJ2-7; perhaps TRBD2 as D (5 bases). V was clipped by 6 bases and J by 2 bases, with 20 bases between them. CDR1 and CDR2 from the germline V gene are MDHEN and SYDVKM. CDR3 length: 16 amino acids. CDR3 loop: CASRADDPLPTYEQYF. The CDR3, as DNA: TGTGCCAGCAGAGCGGACGACCCTCTTCCAACCTACGAGCAGTACTTC. Looking up the rest from reference TRBV28 and TRBJ2-7 gives the full variable domain: DVKVTQSSRYLVKRTGEKVFLECVQDMDHENMFWYRQDPGLGLRLIYFSYDVKMKEKGDIPEGYSVSREKKERFSLILESASTNQTSMYLCASRADDPLPTYEQYFGPGTRLTVT.

This chain joins TRBV2 and TRBJ2-7, with D possibly being TRBD2 (5 bases). Per germline, CDR1 SNHLY and CDR2 FYNNEI. Trimming took 4 bases from V and 1 from J, leaving 8 bases between them. The CDR3 runs to 13 residues. CDR3 amino acids: CASSGGGSYEQYV. CDR3 nucleotide sequence: TGTGCCAGCAGTGGTGGCGGGTCCTACGAGCAGTACGTC.

The chain uses TRBV9 and TRBJ2-1; perhaps TRBD2 as D (7 bases). V was clipped by 4 bases and J by 9 bases, with 14 bases between them. CDR3 length: 13 amino acids. Germline CDR1 and CDR2: SGDLS and YYNGEE. DNA for the CDR3: TGTGCCAGCAGCCCGGAGGGGGAGGGTGAGCAGTTCTTC. Amino acid sequence: CASSPEGEGEQFF.

J is TRBJ1-6 and V is TRBV25-1; D is perhaps TRBD1 (5 bases). V lost 11 bases to trimming and J lost 14 bases, with 13 bases between them. Per the germline V gene, CDR1 is MGHDK and CDR2 is SYGVNS. This CDR3 is 10 amino acids long. The CDR3 here is CASLGVALHF. CDR3 bases: TGTGCCTCGTTAGGGGTGGCCCTCCACTTT.

The chain recombines TRBV11-2 with TRBJ1-1; D remains unclear. The germline V gene has CDR1 SGHAT and CDR2 FQNNGV. V lost 3 bases to trimming and J lost 2 bases, with 4 bases between them. This CDR3 is built from 12 residues. This CDR3 reads CASSFGNTEAFF. The CDR3, as DNA: TGTGCCAGCAGCTTCGGTAACACTGAAGCTTTCTTT.

The genes are TRBV6-1 and TRBJ2-1, with a weak D call TRBD1 (6 bases). CDR3 length: 16 residues. V was trimmed by 3 bases and J by 12 bases, leaving 24 bases between them. CDR1 and CDR2 (germline): MNHNS, SASEGT. The CDR3, as DNA: TGTGCCAGCAGTGACCACAGGGTACTAACGTACCCGGGGCAGTTCTTC. As protein: CASSDHRVLTYPGQFF.

The chain combines TRBV19 with TRBJ2-2; no definite D call. Trimming removed 5 bases from V and 4 bases from J, with 8 bases in between. This CDR3 contains 13 residues. The V gene's germline CDR1 is LNHDA and CDR2 SQIVND (reference sequence). The CDR3 loop is CASSRVGTGELFF. CDR3 DNA sequence: TGTGCCAGTAGTCGGGTGGGCACCGGGGAGCTGTTTTTT.

The chain joins TRBV28 to TRBJ2-1; maybe TRBD1 (6 bases). The CDR3 is 17 residues long. Germline V CDR1 and CDR2: MDHEN, SYDVKM. V lost 4 bases to trimming and J lost 0 bases, with 16 bases between them. The CDR3 spells CASSSLGHWSSYNEQFF. CDR3 in DNA: TGTGCCAGCAGTTCGCTGGGACACTGGAGCTCCTACAATGAGCAGTTCTTC.

The chain couples TRBV4-3 to TRBJ2-7; 12 bases map to TRBD2. Germline loops: CDR1 LGHNA, CDR2 YSLEER. CDR3 length: 14 residues. The ends lost 4 bases at V and 4 bases at J; junction bases unmatched: 2. As DNA, the CDR3 is TGCGCCAGCAGCCTCGGGACTAGCGGGTACGAGCAGTACGTC. Its protein product is CASSLGTSGYEQYV.

V is TRBV4-1 and J is TRBJ2-3; weak D call: TRBD1 (6 bases). Germline assignment: CDR1 MGHRA and CDR2 YSYEKL. The CDR3 covers 15 residues. The V and J ends lost 0 bases and 4 bases respectively, with 11 bases between them. This chain's CDR3 is CASSQDFGGADTQYF. The CDR3 DNA reads as TGCGCCAGCAGCCAAGATTTTGGGGGCGCAGATACGCAGTATTTT.

The sample holds one count of this clone. The genes are TRBV9 and TRBJ1-1; D gene uncertain. The V end lost 3 bases, the J end lost 2 bases, and 5 bases lay between the germline ends. The CDR3 has 12 amino acids. CDR1 is SGDLS, CDR2 YYNGEE, per germline. The DNA of the CDR3 is TGTGCCAGCAGCGGAACAAACACTGAAGCTTTCTTT. Protein sequence: CASSGTNTEAFF. The entire variable domain, with the rest obtained from reference TRBV9 and TRBJ1-1, is as follows: DSGVTQTPKHLITATGQRVTLRCSPRSGDLSVYWYQQSLDQGLQFLIQYYNGEERAKGNILERFSAQQFPDLHSELNLSSLELGDSALYFCASSGTNTEAFFGQGTRLTVV.

This sequence joins TRBV19 and TRBJ1-1; TRBD1 is a possible D gene (5 bases). V gave up 3 bases and J gave up 4 bases, with 9 bases separating them. Germline-derived CDR1 and CDR2 are LNHDA and SQIVND (reference sequence). The CDR3 extends over 13 amino acids. The CDR3 DNA follows: TGTGCCAGTAGTATTTGGGGCGGCACTGAAGCTTTCTTT. As protein: CASSIWGGTEAFF.

In nucleotides, the CDR3 is TGCGCCAGCAGCATACGCCCCCAACTAGCGGGAAGTGGGGACAATGAGCAGTTCTTC. As protein: CASSIRPQLAGSGDNEQFF. The V and J genes are TRBV5-1 and TRBJ2-1; 10 bases are shared with TRBD2. V dropped 4 bases and J dropped 5; count of bases not matched to a gene: 18. The CDR3 loop spans 19 amino acids. CDR1 is SGHRS, CDR2 YFSETQ, per germline.

V is TRBV11-2 and J is TRBJ1-2; no clear D gene. CDR1 SGHAT and CDR2 FQNNGV come from the germline V gene. V was clipped by 2 bases and J by 3 bases, with 10 bases between them. The CDR3 has 14 amino acids. Here the CDR3 DNA reads TGTGCCAGCAGCTTACCCGGGATCTACTATGGCTACACCTTC. This encodes CASSLPGIYYGYTF. Drawing the rest from reference TRBV11-2 and TRBJ1-2, the complete variable domain is EAGVAQSPRYKIIEKRQSVAFWCNPISGHATLYWYQQILGQGPKLLIQFQNNGVVDDSQLPKDRFSAERLKGVDSTLKIQPAKLEDSAVYLCASSLPGIYYGYTFGSGTRLTVV.

The CDR3 is CASSLDPQGAEGGYTF. The CDR3 DNA is TGTGCCAGCAGCCTCGACCCACAGGGGGCCGAGGGAGGCTACACCTTC. This chain uses TRBV11-2 with TRBJ1-2; 9 bases are shared with TRBD1. The germline gives CDR1 SGHAT, CDR2 FQNNGV. The CDR3 loop spans 16 amino acids. Germline trimming cut 5 bases from V and 8 bases from J; bases unmatched to any gene: 15.

Details on this clone: The CDR3 does not end in the conserved phenylalanine or tryptophan, so this is likely a read error. This chain connects TRBV5-4 to TRBJ2-7, with D perhaps matching TRBD2 (6 bases). Trimming pared 1 base from V and 2 bases from J, leaving 13 bases between. This CDR3 region has 15 residues. Germline V lookup: CDR1 SGHNT, CDR2 YYREEE (reference sequence). The CDR3 loop reads CASSLSGGETYEQYL. The CDR3 DNA reads TGTGCCAGCAGCTTGTCTGGCGGGGAAACCTACGAGCAGTACCTC.

V is TRBV30 and J is TRBJ2-7; D is perhaps TRBD2 (5 bases). The CDR3 has 12 residues. Germline CDR1 GTSNPN, CDR2 SVGIG (reference sequence). Trimming stripped 3 bases from V and 6 bases from J, with 12 bases between. This CDR3 is CAWRGGGIEQYF. Here the CDR3 DNA reads TGTGCCTGGAGAGGAGGCGGAATCGAGCAGTACTTC.

The chain employs TRBV27 and TRBJ2-1, with 7 bases matching TRBD1. The germline gives CDR1 MNHEY, CDR2 SMNVEV (reference sequence). J gave up 8 bases and V 2 bases, and 3 bases lay outside the gene matches. CDR3 length: 13 residues. DNA of the CDR3: TGTGCCAGCAGTTTAACAGGGGCGTATGAGCAGTTCTTC. Protein sequence: CASSLTGAYEQFF.

The genes are TRBV12-5 and TRBJ2-1, with 7 bases that match TRBD2. CDR3 length: 12 amino acids. Trimming took 5 bases from V and 6 from J; bases not matched to a gene: 1. Germline loops: CDR1 LGHNT, CDR2 FRNRAP. CDR3 in DNA: TGTGCTAGTGGTGGACTAGGCAATGAGCAGTTCTTC. Its protein is CASGGLGNEQFF.

The rearrangement joins TRBV7-9 to TRBJ2-3; 7 nucleotides line up with TRBD1. Germline V lookup: CDR1 SEHNR, CDR2 FQNEAQ (reference sequence). V shed 1 base, J shed 4 bases, and the junction held 8 bases outside the gene matches. The CDR3 runs to 16 residues. CDR3: CASSLGGQHVADTQYF. CDR3 sequence (DNA): TGTGCCAGCAGCTTAGGGGGACAGCATGTCGCAGATACGCAGTATTTT.